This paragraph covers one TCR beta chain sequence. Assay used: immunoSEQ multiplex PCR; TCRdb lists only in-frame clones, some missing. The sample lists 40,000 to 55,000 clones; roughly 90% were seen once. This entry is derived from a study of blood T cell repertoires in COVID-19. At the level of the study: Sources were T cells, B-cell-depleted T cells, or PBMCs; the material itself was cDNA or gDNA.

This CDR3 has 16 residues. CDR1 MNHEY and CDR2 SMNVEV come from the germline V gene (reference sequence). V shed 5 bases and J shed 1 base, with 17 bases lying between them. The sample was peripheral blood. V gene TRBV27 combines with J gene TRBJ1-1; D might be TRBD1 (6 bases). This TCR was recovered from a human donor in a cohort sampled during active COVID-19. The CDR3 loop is CASSTLKTGTNTEAFF. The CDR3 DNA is TGTGCCAGCAGTACTCTCAAGACAGGTACGAACACTGAAGCTTTCTTT.